The rows below give T cell receptor beta chains drawn from one sample of a study of tumour-infiltrating T cells in Burkitt lymphoma. Only in-frame clones appear in the TCRdb table, and some are missing; sequencing was by immunoSEQ multiplex PCR. The profile shows 11,000 to 15,000 clones, roughly 74% of them singletons. The sequenced material came from tumor tissue. The receptors originated from a human donor with diffuse large B-cell lymphoma. CDR3s include the opening cysteine and the closing phenylalanine or tryptophan. D genes are given only for firm matches. Not all rows give a size; the values are once, few, many and, for expanded clones, a class.

d_call: -; j_call: TRBJ1-2; v_call: TRBV7-9; clone_size: -; cdr3_nt: TGTGCCAGCAGCCCTGGGGGGGCCTATGGCTACACCTTC; cdr3_aa: CASSPGGAYGYTF
d_call: -; j_call: TRBJ2-1; v_call: TRBV2; clone_size: -; cdr3_nt: TGTGCCAGCACCAGAACTAGGGTACAGGAGCAGTTCTTC; cdr3_aa: CASTRTRVQEQFF
d_call: TRBD1; j_call: TRBJ2-7; v_call: TRBV2; clone_size: -; cdr3_nt: TGTGCCAGCAGTCGGGACAGGGCCTACGAGCAGTACTTC; cdr3_aa: CASSRDRAYEQYF
d_call: -; j_call: TRBJ2-2; v_call: TRBV11-3; clone_size: -; cdr3_nt: TGTGCCAGCAGCTTTGACCCCGGGTCCGGGGAGCTGTTTTTT; cdr3_aa: CASSFDPGSGELFF
d_call: -; j_call: TRBJ1-1; v_call: TRBV7-3; clone_size: medium-sized; cdr3_nt: TGTGCCAGCAGCTTTGGAGTTGGTGAAGCTTTCTTT; cdr3_aa: CASSFGVGEAFF
d_call: -; j_call: TRBJ2-3; v_call: TRBV10-3; clone_size: -; cdr3_nt: TGTGCCATCAGTGGGGGTTTATACACAGATACGCAGTATTTT; cdr3_aa: CAISGGLYTDTQYF
d_call: TRBD2; j_call: TRBJ2-1; v_call: TRBV7-2; clone_size: -; cdr3_nt: TGTGCCAGCAGCCCACCAAAGACTAGCGGGGGCCGCTACAATGAGCAGTTCTTC; cdr3_aa: CASSPPKTSGGRYNEQFF
d_call: TRBD2; j_call: TRBJ2-3; v_call: TRBV5-1; clone_size: -; cdr3_nt: TGCGCCAGCAGCTTGGTAGCGGGGGGAGATACGCAGTATTTT; cdr3_aa: CASSLVAGGDTQYF
d_call: -; j_call: TRBJ2-3; v_call: TRBV6-5; clone_size: -; cdr3_nt: TGTGCCAGCAAAACGGGGAGGGGGGCAGATACGCAGTATTTT; cdr3_aa: CASKTGRGADTQYF
d_call: TRBD1; j_call: TRBJ2-3; v_call: TRBV5-6; clone_size: -; cdr3_nt: TGTGCCAGCAGCTTGACCGGGACAGGCACAGATACGCAGTATTTT; cdr3_aa: CASSLTGTGTDTQYF
d_call: TRBD2; j_call: TRBJ2-1; v_call: TRBV7-9; clone_size: -; cdr3_nt: TGTGCCAGCAGCTTAGAAAGCGGGAGGAGGGTTGAGCAGTTCTTC; cdr3_aa: CASSLESGRRVEQFF
d_call: TRBD2; j_call: TRBJ2-3; v_call: TRBV15; clone_size: -; cdr3_nt: TGTGCCACCAGCAGTCCGGGACTAGCGGGGACTAGCACAGATACGCAGTATTTT; cdr3_aa: CATSSPGLAGTSTDTQYF
d_call: -; j_call: TRBJ1-3; v_call: TRBV7-2; clone_size: once; cdr3_nt: TGTGCCAGCAAAAGGCAGGGATCTGGAAACACCATATATTTT; cdr3_aa: CASKRQGSGNTIYF
d_call: -; j_call: TRBJ1-1; v_call: TRBV5-4; clone_size: few; cdr3_nt: TGTGCCAGCAGCCTGAGGGTGGGAACGAACACTGAAGCTTTCTTT; cdr3_aa: CASSLRVGTNTEAFF
d_call: -; j_call: TRBJ1-1; v_call: TRBV6-5; clone_size: -; cdr3_nt: TGTGCCAGCAGTTACTCGGGCAGGGACACTGAAGCTTTCTTT; cdr3_aa: CASSYSGRDTEAFF
d_call: TRBD2; j_call: TRBJ2-2; v_call: TRBV10-1; clone_size: -; cdr3_nt: TGCGCCAGCAGTGAGGGACTAGCGGTCGGAGAAAGGGAGCTGTTTTTT; cdr3_aa: CASSEGLAVGERELFF
d_call: -; j_call: TRBJ2-5; v_call: TRBV14; clone_size: -; cdr3_nt: TGTGCCAGCAGCCAAGTCATGGGAGTCGGGGAGACCCAGTACTTC; cdr3_aa: CASSQVMGVGETQYF
d_call: TRBD2; j_call: TRBJ2-2; v_call: TRBV27; clone_size: -; cdr3_nt: TGTGCCAGCACCTCGGTGACTAGCGGGAGGGGGTTAACCGGGGAGCTGTTTTTT; cdr3_aa: CASTSVTSGRGLTGELFF
d_call: -; j_call: TRBJ1-3; v_call: TRBV18; clone_size: few; cdr3_nt: TGTGCCAGCTCACCACTAGACAACTCTGGAAACACCATATATTTT; cdr3_aa: CASSPLDNSGNTIYF
d_call: -; j_call: TRBJ1-1; v_call: TRBV5-6; clone_size: once; cdr3_nt: TGTGCCAGCAGCTTCCAAGGGGACACTGAAGCTTTCTTT; cdr3_aa: CASSFQGDTEAFF
d_call: -; j_call: TRBJ2-2; v_call: TRBV27; clone_size: -; cdr3_nt: TGTGCCAGCAGTTTGTCAGGGAACACCGGGGAGCTGTTTTTT; cdr3_aa: CASSLSGNTGELFF
d_call: -; j_call: TRBJ2-7; v_call: TRBV7-6; clone_size: -; cdr3_nt: TGTGCCAGCAGCCACCGACAGGACTACGAGCAGTACTTC; cdr3_aa: CASSHRQDYEQYF
d_call: TRBD1; j_call: TRBJ1-4; v_call: TRBV4-1; clone_size: -; cdr3_nt: TGCGCCAGCAGCCTGGACAGGGAAGTTGAAAAACTGTTTTTT; cdr3_aa: CASSLDREVEKLFF
d_call: -; j_call: TRBJ2-7; v_call: TRBV7-9; clone_size: large; cdr3_nt: TGTGCCAGCAGGACTGCGAGCTCCTACGAGCAGTACTTC; cdr3_aa: CASRTASSYEQYF
d_call: TRBD1; j_call: TRBJ1-2; v_call: TRBV5-1; clone_size: -; cdr3_nt: TGCGCCAGCAGTTTACAGACAGGGCCCTATGGCTACACCTTC; cdr3_aa: CASSLQTGPYGYTF
d_call: -; j_call: TRBJ1-1; v_call: TRBV30; clone_size: -; cdr3_nt: TGTGCCTGGAGTGTATTTCTAGGGACCTCGGGGAACACTGAAGCTTTCTTT; cdr3_aa: CAWSVFLGTSGNTEAFF
d_call: -; j_call: TRBJ1-1; v_call: TRBV30; clone_size: -; cdr3_nt: TGTGCCTGTGAAGGAGGTGAAGCTTTCTTT; cdr3_aa: CACEGGEAFF
d_call: -; j_call: TRBJ1-1; v_call: TRBV5-5; clone_size: few; cdr3_nt: TGTGCCAGCAGCAGTGCGAACACTGAAGCTTTCTTT; cdr3_aa: CASSSANTEAFF
d_call: TRBD2; j_call: TRBJ2-7; v_call: TRBV30; clone_size: -; cdr3_nt: TGTGCCTGGACTCTAGCGGGAAAAGTTAGGTACTTC; cdr3_aa: CAWTLAGKVRYF
d_call: TRBD2; j_call: TRBJ2-1; v_call: TRBV18; clone_size: -; cdr3_nt: TGTGCCAGCTCACCCCGGGCTAGCGGGAGGGACTACAATGAGCAGTTCTTC; cdr3_aa: CASSPRASGRDYNEQFF
d_call: -; j_call: TRBJ1-1; v_call: TRBV14; clone_size: -; cdr3_nt: TGTGCCAGCAGCCAAGATCCCGGCGGGCGCACTGAAGCTTTCTTT; cdr3_aa: CASSQDPGGRTEAFF
d_call: -; j_call: TRBJ2-7; v_call: TRBV19; clone_size: few; cdr3_nt: TGTGCCAGTAGTATTCGACTGACGATCTACTCCCTCTCCTACGAGCAGTACTTC; cdr3_aa: CASSIRLTIYSLSYEQYF
d_call: TRBD1; j_call: TRBJ2-7; v_call: TRBV10-3; clone_size: few; cdr3_nt: TGTGCCATCAGCCAGAGGGGGTACAGGGGATTCTCCTACGAGCAGTACTTC; cdr3_aa: CAISQRGYRGFSYEQYF
d_call: TRBD2; j_call: TRBJ2-2; v_call: TRBV6-5; clone_size: once; cdr3_nt: TGTGCCAGCAGCCGTAGCGGGAGGGCGGGCGGGGAGCTGTTTTTT; cdr3_aa: CASSRSGRAGGELFF
d_call: -; j_call: TRBJ1-2; v_call: TRBV5-1; clone_size: -; cdr3_nt: TGCGCCAGCAGCTTGTCACCAGGGAACTATGGCTACACCTTC; cdr3_aa: CASSLSPGNYGYTF
d_call: TRBD2; j_call: TRBJ2-5; v_call: TRBV6-5; clone_size: -; cdr3_nt: TGTGCCAGCGCCGGGGGGGCGGGAGGACAAGAGACCCAGTACTTC; cdr3_aa: CASAGGAGGQETQYF
d_call: -; j_call: TRBJ1-4; v_call: TRBV5-1; clone_size: -; cdr3_nt: TGCGCCAGCAGCTTGGGGGGGGCCGGTGAAAAACTGTTTTTT; cdr3_aa: CASSLGGAGEKLFF
d_call: -; j_call: TRBJ2-7; v_call: TRBV5-1; clone_size: -; cdr3_nt: TGCGCCAGCAGCTTCAACTACGAGCAGTACTTC; cdr3_aa: CASSFNYEQYF
d_call: -; j_call: TRBJ1-1; v_call: TRBV6-4; clone_size: once; cdr3_nt: TGTGCCAGCAGTAAACGTAGCGACACTGAAGCTTTCTTT; cdr3_aa: CASSKRSDTEAFF
d_call: -; j_call: TRBJ2-5; v_call: TRBV6-5; clone_size: -; cdr3_nt: TGTGCCAGCAGTTTAACCGGGACCCTCCAAGAGACCCAGTACTTC; cdr3_aa: CASSLTGTLQETQYF
d_call: -; j_call: TRBJ2-7; v_call: TRBV28; clone_size: few; cdr3_nt: TGTGCCAGCACCCCCTCCCGGAACTCCTACGAGCAGTACTTC; cdr3_aa: CASTPSRNSYEQYF
d_call: -; j_call: TRBJ2-2; v_call: TRBV4-1; clone_size: -; cdr3_nt: TGCGCCAGCAGCCCGGAGTCCGGGACATCGAGCACCGGGGAGCTGTTTTTT; cdr3_aa: CASSPESGTSSTGELFF
d_call: -; j_call: TRBJ1-2; v_call: TRBV20-1; clone_size: -; cdr3_nt: TGCAGTGCTCCCCGGGGGGATGGCTACACCTTC; cdr3_aa: CSAPRGDGYTF
d_call: -; j_call: TRBJ2-3; v_call: TRBV5-4; clone_size: -; cdr3_nt: TGTGCCAGCAGCCCCCAAGGGGGGTACTCTAGCACAGATACGCAGTATTTT; cdr3_aa: CASSPQGGYSSTDTQYF
d_call: TRBD1; j_call: TRBJ2-1; v_call: TRBV18; clone_size: -; cdr3_nt: TGTGCCAGCTCACCATCTTCGACAGGGATCGGTGTGTTATCCTACAATGAGCAGTTCTTC; cdr3_aa: CASSPSSTGIGVLSYNEQFF
d_call: -; j_call: TRBJ2-3; v_call: TRBV9; clone_size: -; cdr3_nt: TGTGCCAGCAGCGTAAGGAGAGCGGCTCCCACAGATACGCAGTATTTT; cdr3_aa: CASSVRRAAPTDTQYF
d_call: -; j_call: TRBJ1-2; v_call: TRBV6-4; clone_size: -; cdr3_nt: TGTGCCAGCAGTGTGGACAGCCTCAACTCTCATGGCTACACCTTC; cdr3_aa: CASSVDSLNSHGYTF
d_call: -; j_call: TRBJ2-1; v_call: TRBV28; clone_size: -; cdr3_nt: TGTGCCAGCTCCACCCTGGCGAGGCTCTCCTACAATGAGCAGTTCTTC; cdr3_aa: CASSTLARLSYNEQFF
d_call: -; j_call: TRBJ2-3; v_call: TRBV29-1; clone_size: once; cdr3_nt: TGCAGCGTTGGGGTGGTCACGGGGGACACAGATACGCAGTATTTT; cdr3_aa: CSVGVVTGDTDTQYF
d_call: -; j_call: TRBJ1-1; v_call: TRBV6-6; clone_size: -; cdr3_nt: TGTGCCAGCAGTTGGCAAGGTGGTGGGACTGAAGCTTTCTTT; cdr3_aa: CASSWQGGGTEAFF
d_call: -; j_call: TRBJ1-4; v_call: TRBV6-1; clone_size: -; cdr3_nt: TGTGCCAGCAGTGCAAGCAGGGTTAGTGAAGGAAAACTGTTTTTT; cdr3_aa: CASSASRVSEGKLFF
d_call: -; j_call: TRBJ2-2; v_call: TRBV7-2; clone_size: -; cdr3_nt: TGTGCCAGCAGCTTAATTGGGGGGGCTGGCACCGGGGAGCTGTTTTTT; cdr3_aa: CASSLIGGAGTGELFF
d_call: -; j_call: TRBJ2-3; v_call: TRBV6-5; clone_size: once; cdr3_nt: TGTGCCAGCCGCACGAGCACAGATACGCAGTATTTT; cdr3_aa: CASRTSTDTQYF
d_call: -; j_call: TRBJ1-2; v_call: TRBV4-2; clone_size: -; cdr3_nt: TGTGCCAGCAGCCAAGAAAGGTCGGGGCGAAGCGGTGGCTACACCTTC; cdr3_aa: CASSQERSGRSGGYTF
d_call: -; j_call: TRBJ2-3; v_call: TRBV5-1; clone_size: -; cdr3_nt: TGCGCCAGCAGCCCCGAGACGCGCTCGCAGTATTTT; cdr3_aa: CASSPETRSQYF
d_call: TRBD2; j_call: TRBJ2-1; v_call: TRBV10-1; clone_size: -; cdr3_nt: TGCGCCAGCGCGACTAGCGGGATGGGGAACGAGCAGTTCTTC; cdr3_aa: CASATSGMGNEQFF
d_call: -; j_call: TRBJ1-2; v_call: TRBV18; clone_size: -; cdr3_nt: TGTGCCAGCTCACCAGAAAAGGTGGTAGCTCTTAGCGGCTACACCTTC; cdr3_aa: CASSPEKVVALSGYTF
d_call: -; j_call: TRBJ1-5; v_call: TRBV4-1; clone_size: -; cdr3_nt: TGCGCCAGCAGCCCACCGCTGTGGGGGGGCAATCAGCCCCAGCATTTT; cdr3_aa: CASSPPLWGGNQPQHF